This TCR beta chain was documented in a study of tissue T cells after allogeneic stem cell transplantation. Points from the study as a whole: Within patients, tissue anatomy strongly shaped TCR repertoire composition.

Time point noted: mouse harvest day 14 after allogeneic transplant. Each mouse received 10^7 T-cell-depleted marrow cells plus 10^6 splenic CD5+ T cells by tail vein. With V trimmed by 3 bases and J by 3 bases, 5 bases remained unmatched. Germline values: CDR1 LGHNA, CDR2 YSYQKL. The CDR3 runs to 15 residues. Sequencing of TCRbeta CDR3 at survey depth gave sequences and template counts. Profiled with immunoSEQ multiplex PCR; TCRdb holds only in-frame clones, not every one. The sample has more than 1,200 clones, roughly 52% seen once. Concerning this clone: Its antigen is currently unknown. Gene names are mouse gene names. With the read ending 1 residue before the CDR3 end, the germline J gene is used to fill in that end.

The rearrangement links TRBV2 to TRBJ1-2; TRBD1 matches at 9 bases. The source material was liver tissue. This clonotype originated in a female BALB/c mouse given C57BL/6 T cells with graft-versus-host disease after an allogeneic hematopoietic cell transplant. The CDR3 loop reads CASSHLDRGYSDYTF. The sequenced CDR3 bases are TGTGCCAGCAGCCACCTTGACAGGGGGTACTCCGACTACACC. The full variable domain, in which reference TRBV2 and TRBJ1-2 provide the parts outside the CDR3, is DPKIIQKPKYLVAVTGSEKILICEQYLGHNAMYWYRQSAKKPLEFMFSYSYQKLMDNQTASSRFQPQSSKKNHLDLQITALKPDDSATYFCASSHLDRGYSDYTFGSGTRLLVI.